The count of the clone carrying this TCR beta chain is one. The target antigen is unknown. Clones were read by immunoSEQ multiplex PCR, and TCRdb kept only the in-frame ones, dropping some. The data hold about 120,000 clones, with 80% to 90% observed a single time. This entry comes from a study of OX40 agonist ivuxolimab in advanced cancers. For the study at large: There were three patients with partial responses, one having hepatocellular carcinoma and two cutaneous melanoma. Study observations and caveats: Those patients achieving a partial response at 0.1-3.0 mg/kg showed among the lowest clonal expansion. Dosing at 0.1 to 3.0 mg/kg was accompanied by clonal expansion of CD4+ and CD8+ blood T cells by week 6. Researchers report that CD8+ T cells had, on average, more expanded clones than CD4+.

The germline V gene has CDR1 SGHTA and CDR2 FQGNSA. V gave up 5 bases and J gave up 3 bases, with 18 bases separating them. The CDR3 is 16 residues long. J is TRBJ2-3 and V is TRBV7-2; D perhaps matches TRBD1 (6 bases). Source: CD4+ or CD8+ T cells sorted from blood, taken in a trial of the OX40 agonist ivuxolimab. This receptor was obtained from an adult with an advanced solid tumor such as melanoma, head and neck, liver or kidney cancer. CDR3: CASSLQGTGWTDTQYF. Here the CDR3 DNA reads TGTGCCAGCAGCCTACAGGGCACGGGGTGGACAGATACGCAGTATTTT. Variable domain in full (rest from reference TRBV7-2 and TRBJ2-3): GAGVSQSPSNKVTEKGKDVELRCDPISGHTALYWYRQSLGQGLEFLIYFQGNSAPDKSGLPSDRFSAERTGGSVSTLTIQRTQQEDSAVYLCASSLQGTGWTDTQYFGPGTRLTVL.